What follows are 18 T cell receptor beta chains derived from one specimen sequenced in a study of blood T cells in healthy people across ages. The second PCR ran about 6 to 12 cycles with a sample-barcoded 5' primer and J-beta primers. From the 5' RACE reads, TCRdb called clonotypes with MiXCR, one entry per CDR3 protein. The sample shows 590,000 or so distinct CDR3 sequences, about 28% of them seen only once. Sequencing was carried out using blood. The receptors shown here come from an elderly woman in good health.

The rearrangement uses TRBV5-4 and TRBJ2-1; the D is unclear. The CDR3 sequence is 14 residues long. The V end lost 3 bases, the J end lost 7 bases, and 14 bases lay between the germline ends. Germline lookup yields CDR1 SGHNT and CDR2 YYREEE (reference sequence). This CDR3 is CASSSTATGNEQFF. CDR3 bases: TGTGCCAGCAGCTCGACTGCGACGGGTAATGAGCAGTTCTTC.

This clonotype has a handful of counts. The chain employs TRBV7-2 and TRBJ1-1; D is possibly TRBD1 (6 bases). Per germline, CDR1 SGHTA and CDR2 FQGNSA. Trimming pared 5 bases from V and 2 bases from J, leaving 12 bases between. CDR3 length equals 14 residues. This chain's CDR3 is CASSHSGGNTEAFF. The CDR3 DNA reads as TGTGCCAGCAGCCACTCCGGGGGCAACACTGAAGCTTTCTTT.

Only a few counts were recorded for this clonotype. The chain has TRBV4-2 and TRBJ2-3, with 13 bases matching TRBD2. CDR1 and CDR2 (germline): LGHNA, YNFKEQ. Germline trimming cut 4 bases from V and 5 bases from J; bases unmatched to any gene: 9. This CDR3 is built from 17 residues. Here the CDR3 reads CASSRTSGGAGEDTQYF. The CDR3 coding sequence is TGTGCCAGCAGCCGAACTAGCGGGGGGGCCGGAGAAGATACGCAGTATTTT.

In DNA, the CDR3 is TGTGCCAGCAGCCCCTCCCAGGGCACTGAAGCTTTCTTT. Translating gives CASSPSQGTEAFF. This chain uses TRBV7-9 with TRBJ1-1; weak D call: TRBD1 (5 bases). From germline, CDR1 is SEHNR and CDR2 FQNEAQ (reference sequence). The CDR3 is 13 residues long. V shed 5 bases and J shed 4 bases, with 11 bases lying between them.

This clonotype came up many times. The V gene is TRBV5-5, the J gene TRBJ2-1, with 9 bases identical to TRBD2. The CDR3 is 14 residues long. V dropped 7 bases and J dropped 3; count of bases not matched to a gene: 5. Germline V gene data show CDR1 as SGHKS and CDR2 as YYEKEE (reference sequence). The CDR3 region is CASAASGVYNEQFF. The CDR3, as DNA: TGTGCCAGCGCCGCTAGCGGGGTCTACAATGAGCAGTTCTTC.

This clonotype has a count of ten or more. The gene calls are TRBV4-2 and TRBJ2-1, with 8 bases identical to TRBD2. In germline, CDR1 is LGHNA, CDR2 YNFKEQ. V lost 2 bases to trimming and J lost 1 base; unmatched junction nucleotides: 4. The CDR3 length is 16 residues. In DNA form, the CDR3 reads TGTGCCAGCAGCCAATCTGGCGGGGGGTCCTACAATGAGCAGTTCTTC. Amino acid sequence: CASSQSGGGSYNEQFF.

In this sample, this clonotype turned up many times. The chain carries TRBV5-5 and TRBJ1-1; a weak D match, TRBD1 (5 bases). Looked up from germline, CDR1 is SGHKS and CDR2 is YYEKEE (reference sequence). Between the trimmed V and J ends, which lost 5 bases and 2 bases, there was a span of 16 bases. The CDR3 is made up of 15 amino acids. Written as DNA, the CDR3 is TGTGCCAGCAGATGGGGCCGGGACGGAAACACTGAAGCTTTCTTT. Amino acids: CASRWGRDGNTEAFF.

The rearrangement uses TRBV19 and TRBJ1-5, with D unclear. Germline values: CDR1 LNHDA, CDR2 SQIVND (reference sequence). V lost 0 bases and J lost 4, with 10 bases in between. CDR3 length: 15 amino acids. The CDR3 DNA sequence: TGTGCCAGTAGTATAGATCTCGGCGGGAATCAGCCCCAGCATTTT. Its translation is CASSIDLGGNQPQHF.

The chain recombines TRBV5-1 with TRBJ1-2; D gene unclear. V was cut by 1 base and J by 3 bases, with 10 bases left in between. The V gene's germline CDR1 is SGHRS and CDR2 YFSETQ. CDR3 length: 14 residues. CDR3 loop: CASSLRGQDYGYTF. The CDR3, as DNA: TGCGCCAGCAGCTTGCGGGGTCAGGACTATGGCTACACCTTC.

As regards this clonotype: One junction end disagrees with the germline gene, perhaps due to a read error. CDR3 sequence (DNA): TGTGCCAGCAACTTAGCGGGAGAGCAAGATACGCAGTATTTT. It encodes CASNLAGEQDTQYF. The chain is built from TRBV7-2 and TRBJ2-3, with TRBD2 matching 9 bases. This CDR3 has 14 amino acids. Per germline, CDR1 SGHTA and CDR2 FQGNSA. Full variable domain (rest looked up from reference TRBV7-2 and TRBJ2-3): GAGVSQSPSNKVTEKGKDVELRCDPISGHTALYWYRQSLGQGLEFLIYFQGNSAPDKSGLPSDRFSAERTGGSVSTLTIQRTQQEDSAVYLCASNLAGEQDTQYFGPGTRLTVL.

This clonotype was observed at least ten times. The genes are TRBV6-5 and TRBJ1-2, with D perhaps TRBD1 (5 bases). CDR1 and CDR2 from the germline V gene are MNHEY and SVGAGI. The CDR3 runs 16 residues. V was trimmed by 7 bases and J by 0 bases, leaving 18 bases between them. Here the CDR3 DNA reads TGTGCCAGCACTCGCGGCGGGGGTAGAGCTAACTATGGCTACACCTTC. This gives the protein CASTRGGGRANYGYTF.

Remarks on this clonotype: A much larger clone sits a single nucleotide away, making a read error possible. This chain uses TRBV10-3 with TRBJ1-1; tentatively, D is TRBD1 (6 bases). Per the germline V gene, CDR1 is ENHRY and CDR2 is SYGVKD. The ends were cut back, 5 bases at V and 6 bases at J, with 13 bases in the middle. The CDR3 is 13 residues long. Here the CDR3 reads CAISKKGDAEAFF. The CDR3 DNA sequence: TGTGCCATCAGTAAGAAGGGGGACGCTGAAGCTTTCTTT.

This clonotype was counted many times. The chain has TRBV4-2 and TRBJ2-5, with a tentative D call TRBD1 (5 bases). The CDR3 is 15 amino acids. V was cut by 0 bases and J by 5 bases, with 13 bases left in between. Germline CDR1 reads LGHNA; CDR2 reads YNFKEQ. The CDR3 loop reads CASSQDQGGEETQYF. The CDR3 coding sequence is TGTGCCAGCAGCCAAGATCAGGGCGGCGAGGAGACCCAGTACTTC.

This clonotype has at least ten counts. The chain links TRBV4-2 to TRBJ2-2; 8 bases map to TRBD2. The CDR3 sequence is 16 residues long. Germline CDR1 LGHNA, CDR2 YNFKEQ. The ends lost 8 bases at V and 0 bases at J; junction bases unmatched: 8. The CDR3 DNA reads TGTGCCAGCCGTATGAGCGGGGGATCGAACACCGGGGAGCTGTTTTTT. Translation: CASRMSGGSNTGELFF.

A remark on this clonotype: A much larger clonotype is one base distant, so this may be a read error. The chain joins TRBV20-1 to TRBJ2-7; D unresolved. CDR1 is DFQATT and CDR2 is SNEGSKA in the germline V gene (reference sequence). This CDR3 contains 12 residues. The V and J ends lost 7 bases and 5 bases respectively, with 15 bases between them. Here the CDR3 reads CSVVQLGDEQYF. Here the CDR3 DNA reads TGCAGTGTCGTACAGCTAGGTGACGAGCAGTACTTC.

The gene calls are TRBV5-1 and TRBJ2-1; 8 bases fit TRBD1. Trimming at V came to 0 bases and at J to 5 bases, leaving 7 bases not matched to a gene. Germline-derived CDR1 and CDR2 are SGHRS and YFSETQ. CDR3 length: 16 amino acids. CDR3 protein: CASSLEAQGGHNEQFF. The CDR3 coding sequence is TGCGCCAGCAGCTTGGAAGCACAGGGGGGTCACAATGAGCAGTTCTTC.

This clonotype appeared a few times. A much larger clone lies a single base off, so this may be a read error. V usage is TRBV20-1 and J usage is TRBJ2-5, with 7 nucleotides matching TRBD2. CDR1 and CDR2 (germline): DFQATT, SNEGSKA (reference sequence). The CDR3 runs to 13 residues. The CDR3 DNA sequence: TGCGGTGCAACCGGGACTAACCAAGAGACCCAGTACTTC. Its translation: CGATGTNQETQYF.

About this clonotype itself: A much larger clone sits a single nucleotide away, making a read error possible. CDR3: CSSRRRPGETQYF. The CDR3 DNA reads TGCAGCTCCCGGCGTAGGCCCGGAGAGACCCAGTACTTC. The chain has TRBV29-1 and TRBJ2-5; D ambiguous. The V gene's germline CDR1 is SQVTM and CDR2 ANQGSEA. V was cut by 8 bases and J by 4 bases, with 17 bases left in between. CDR3 length equals 13 residues.